This is a list of T cell receptor beta chains from one sample in a study of memory CD4+ T cells and cytomegalovirus serostatus. Produced via immunoSEQ multiplex PCR; TCRdb's table is partial and in-frame only. Among about 57,000 clones listed, roughly 80% were seen once. Sequencing was done on a sample of memory CD4+ T cells from blood. The receptors stem from an adult in good health and CMV-seronegative. Each CDR3 is given with its conserved first and last residue. Fields, in order: clone size, V gene, J gene, D gene, CDR3 protein, CDR3 DNA. The D gene is left open where the match is weak. Some rows have no size entry. The others give once, few or many, or a class for an expanded clone.

NA,TRBV5-5,TRBJ1-6,NA,CASTPGASYNSPLHF,TGTGCCAGCACCCCGGGGGCGTCCTATAATTCACCCCTCCACTTT
NA,TRBV6-1,TRBJ1-6,TRBD1,CASSGTGVSPLHF,TGTGCCAGCAGTGGAACAGGGGTTTCACCCCTCCACTTT
NA,TRBV6-1,TRBJ2-7,NA,CASSDRERSYEQYF,TGTGCCAGCAGTGACAGGGAGAGGTCCTACGAGCAGTACTTC
once,TRBV5-6,TRBJ1-6,NA,CASSSPRGGSGNSPLHF,TGTGCCAGCAGCTCCCCTAGAGGGGGGTCGGGGAATTCACCCCTCCACTTT
few,TRBV4-1,TRBJ1-1,NA,CASSQVRASLNTEAFF,TGCGCCAGCAGCCAAGTCCGGGCCAGCCTGAACACTGAAGCTTTCTTT
NA,TRBV19,TRBJ1-2,NA,CASSILGDLNYGYTF,TGTGCCAGTAGTATACTTGGGGACCTTAACTATGGCTACACCTTC
NA,TRBV7-9,TRBJ1-2,NA,CASSPGGAGGYTF,TGTGCCAGCAGCCCTGGGGGGGCAGGTGGCTACACCTTC
NA,TRBV5-6,TRBJ2-2,NA,CASSSPGGGADGELFF,TGTGCCAGCAGCTCCCCTGGCGGGGGCGCGGACGGGGAGCTGTTTTTT
NA,TRBV6-6,TRBJ2-5,NA,CASSFGETQYF,TGTGCCAGCAGTTTCGGGGAGACCCAGTACTTC
NA,TRBV2,TRBJ1-6,NA,CASMDQQRSPLHF,TGTGCCAGTATGGATCAGCAACGTTCACCCCTCCACTTT
NA,TRBV19,TRBJ2-5,TRBD1,CASSPTGTGTETQYF,TGTGCCAGTAGTCCTACCGGGACAGGGACAGAGACCCAGTACTTC
once,TRBV28,TRBJ1-3,TRBD1,CASSLDRAGNTIYF,TGTGCCAGCAGTCTAGACAGGGCTGGAAACACCATATATTTT
NA,TRBV9,TRBJ2-5,NA,CASSVDEGLRETQYF,TGTGCCAGCAGCGTAGATGAGGGACTTCGGGAGACCCAGTACTTC
NA,TRBV28,TRBJ2-7,NA,CASSRSTPNEQYF,TGTGCCAGCAGCCGATCTACCCCGAACGAGCAGTACTTC
NA,TRBV7-2,TRBJ2-5,NA,CASSLLRETQYF,TGTGCCAGCAGCTTACTGCGGGAGACCCAGTACTTC
few,TRBV25-1,TRBJ1-2,TRBD1,CASSRDSVNYGYTF,TGTGCCAGCAGCCGGGACAGCGTTAACTATGGCTACACCTTC
NA,TRBV19,TRBJ1-1,NA,CASSILGARTEAFF,TGTGCCAGTAGTATTTTGGGGGCGAGAACTGAAGCTTTCTTT
NA,TRBV6-1,TRBJ1-5,TRBD1,CASRGDSSYQPQHF,TGTGCCAGCAGGGGGGACAGTTCCTATCAGCCCCAGCATTTT
NA,TRBV19,TRBJ2-1,NA,CASSIRLTQTRNEQFF,TGTGCCAGTAGTATACGACTAACCCAGACCAGAAATGAGCAGTTCTTC
once,TRBV18,TRBJ1-1,NA,CASSRSQGRSTEAFF,TGTGCCAGCTCACGTTCACAGGGTCGGAGCACTGAAGCTTTCTTT
few,TRBV7-2,TRBJ2-7,NA,CASSSSAVAATYEQYF,TGTGCCAGCAGCTCGTCCGCGGTAGCGGCAACCTACGAGCAGTACTTC
NA,TRBV12-5,TRBJ2-5,TRBD2,CASGLRSGSATQYF,TGTGCTAGTGGTTTGCGGAGCGGGAGCGCGACCCAGTACTTC